Below, one T cell receptor (beta chain) is given with its context. Its cognate antigen has yet to be identified. No base quality values were provided; no much bigger clone lies one nucleotide off. This entry belongs to a study of identifying expanded T cells in peripheral blood (dated by TCRdb to the late 2010s). Study-level background: Technical replicates were generated by sequencing separate aliquots of the same genomic DNA pool, with four replicates compared pairwise. On the study overall, not on this receptor specifically: Between technical replicates the binomial model flagged approximately 1.1 differentially abundant clones, whereas over about 2 weeks the binomial model flagged about 15 and over roughly 4 weeks about 19. Across all healthy-donor time intervals, the beta-binomial model significantly cut both the number of clones called differentially abundant and the false-positive rate. Across all healthy donors, variance in clone template counts between approximately two-week samples was found to increase significantly with total template count. The authors expected that over much longer intervals, such as months to years, biological variance in healthy repertoires might increase even further.

V gives up 5 bases and J gives up 5 bases, and the segment between their germline ends measures 12 bases. The germline V gene (reference sequence) supplies CDR1 SEHNR and CDR2 FQNEAQ. The CDR3 starts with the cysteine, ends with the phenylalanine, and has 13 residues. Only the CDR3 part of the read is kept: 39 bases, read in frame from the first base. During the collection period, no infections or other immune events were recorded for the healthy donors. To calibrate time-dependent variance in a beta-binomial model of T-cell clone differential abundance, blood repertoires from healthy donors were used as a training cohort. There were 10 healthy donors in the training cohort, of whom 3 were female and 7 were male. An age range of roughly 29 to 65 years, with an average of roughly 47 years, was recorded for the donors. Obtained from a commercial supplier, whole blood was collected from each healthy donor at three time points set two to three weeks apart. Genomic DNA was extracted from unsorted whole blood for immunosequencing.

TCRbeta CDR3 regions were profiled by bias-controlled multiplex PCR amplification of genomic DNA with the immunoSEQ Assay. The study's own analysis went as follows. The absolute abundance of each unique TCRbeta CDR3 region was quantified after sequences were collapsed and filtered. Differential abundance was tested with two models: a binomial (Fisher-equivalent) model and a beta-binomial model that adds time-dependent variance fitted from healthy donors. Any clone with fewer than 5 combined templates was excluded, and a clone was called differentially abundant if its Benjamini-Hochberg FDR was below 0.01. Using the form v = (b*log(k)+a)^2, the beta-binomial variance was modeled as a function of the total template count across the two samples. TCRdb re-hosts the immuneACCESS table, in-frame sequences only. Its copies lack some clones; in the studies checked, an unresolved V gene accounts for under half of them, and the cause for the rest is not known. V and J calls and clone size are given by that table; D and trimming were obtained from the DNA. The sample records about 91,000 clones, more than 70% of which are singletons. The leading ten clones occupy roughly 3.9% of the sample.

The receptor comes from a person aged 18 to 70 in good health. The sequence is built from TRBV7-9 and TRBJ1-2; the D gene assignment is ambiguous. Sequenced sample: blood. The CDR3 corresponds to CASSLQTVYGYTF. The bases read TGTGCCAGCAGCCTACAGACCGTTTATGGCTACACCTTC. The full variable domain, with segments outside the CDR3 supplied by the reference TRBV7-9 and TRBJ1-2 proteins, appears as DTGVSQNPRHKITKRGQNVTFRCDPISEHNRLYWYRQTLGQGPEFLTYFQNEAQLEKSRLLSDRFSAERPKGSFSTLEIQRTEQGDSAMYLCASSLQTVYGYTFGSGTRLTVV.